Below, one T cell receptor beta chain is given with its context. The data stem from a study of blood T cell repertoires in COVID-19. Overall study context: COVID-19 samples from acute and convalescent phases originated in the United States, Italy and Spain. Sample material is recorded as cDNA or gDNA derived from T cells, B-cell-depleted T cells, or PBMCs.

Authors' processing steps: Amplification with reference gene primers provided the estimates of nucleated cell counts. Sequencing was performed with immunoSEQ multiplex PCR; in TCRdb, only in-frame clones are kept and a portion is missing. V, J and clone size derive from that table, while D and trimming were established from the DNA sequence. The sample lists about 180,000 clones, 87% occurring once. Followed over time, Seattle patients had been enrolled while infection was active. This CDR3 contains 18 residues. Germline V gives CDR1 MNHEY, CDR2 SVGEGT. J lost 3 bases, V lost 0 bases, and 11 bases had no gene match.

The TCR originated in an older woman with COVID-19, enrolled during active disease. The chain is built from TRBV6-2 or TRBV6-3 and TRBJ1-5; 7 bases are shared with TRBD1. The sample consisted of peripheral blood. CDR3 sequence reads: CASSYSTGKGFTNQPQHF. The DNA of the CDR3 is TGTGCCAGCAGTTACTCGACAGGGAAGGGTTTTACCAATCAGCCCCAGCATTTT.